The 13 T cell receptor beta chains below were found in one sample sequenced in a study of T cell repertoires in cytomegalovirus infection. TCRdb ran MiXCR on the reads and lists one entry per CDR3 protein. Of 300,000 to 400,000 distinct CDR3 sequences listed, almost 30% are singletons. Their target antigens are unknown. The sequences come from cultured PBMCs, collected from culture after CMV antigen stimulation. All receptors come from a human donor in good health (CMV status not recorded). Some clones in this sample may be carry-over from other donors' samples.

The chain has TRBV2 and TRBJ1-5; D not resolved. Trimming took off 4 bases at V and 4 bases at J, with 8 bases between the two ends. Germline CDR1 is SNHLY and CDR2 is FYNNEI. The CDR3 extends over 13 amino acids. The CDR3 nucleotides read TGTGCCAGCAGTGCCAGAGAGAATCAGCCCCAGCATTTT. Amino acid sequence: CASSARENQPQHF.

This clonotype was detected a few times. The rearrangement uses TRBV6-1 and TRBJ2-6, with a weak D call TRBD2 (5 bases). Trimming cost V 5 bases and J 4 bases, with 12 bases left between them. Germline values: CDR1 MNHNS, CDR2 SASEGT. This CDR3 is 15 amino acids long. The CDR3, as DNA: TGTGCCAGCAGTCGAGGGTCCTCCGGGGCCAACGTCCTGACTTTC. It specifies CASSRGSSGANVLTF.

The sample holds many counts of this clonotype. The J gene is TRBJ1-2, the V gene TRBV11-2, with unresolved D. V was trimmed by 4 bases and J by 7 bases, leaving 16 bases between them. Germline V gives CDR1 SGHAT, CDR2 FQNNGV. This CDR3 comprises 14 residues. Written as DNA, the CDR3 is TGTGCCAGCAGCTCCCTTGTAGGCGCGGGTGGCTACACCTTC. Translation gives CASSSLVGAGGYTF.

The chain combines TRBV27 with TRBJ2-2; the D gene is possibly TRBD2 (5 bases). The CDR3 consists of 16 residues. The germline V gene has CDR1 MNHEY and CDR2 SMNVEV (reference sequence). V was trimmed by 2 bases and J by 4 bases, leaving 14 bases between them. The CDR3 region is CASSLMSGSGTGELFF. CDR3 DNA sequence: TGTGCCAGCAGTTTAATGAGTGGGAGCGGCACCGGGGAGCTGTTTTTT.

This clonotype was counted only a few times. The gene calls are TRBV12-3 or TRBV12-4 and TRBJ1-5; a weak D match, TRBD1 (6 bases). This CDR3 region has 13 residues. Trimming took 6 bases from V and 5 from J, leaving 11 bases between them. In nucleotides, the CDR3 is TGTGCCAGCAGGACAGGAAAAGATCAGCCCCAGCATTTT. The encoded protein is CASRTGKDQPQHF.

This clonotype was counted many times. V is TRBV6-1 and J is TRBJ1-1, with D unresolved. The CDR3 sequence is 12 residues long. V lost 8 bases and J lost 1, with 8 bases in between. Germline CDR1 reads MNHNS; CDR2 reads SASEGT. This CDR3 reads CASGYRNTEAFF. The CDR3, as DNA: TGTGCCAGCGGTTACAGGAACACTGAAGCTTTCTTT.

J is TRBJ1-6 and V is TRBV18; maybe TRBD1 (5 bases). The CDR3 consists of 16 residues. CDR1 and CDR2 from the germline V gene are KGHSH and LQKENI. V lost 3 bases and J 6 bases, leaving 15 bases between the germline ends. The CDR3 bases are TGTGCCAGCTCACCTCAGGGCGGCCGGGGTAATTCACCCCTCCACTTT. It translates to CASSPQGGRGNSPLHF.

V is TRBV24-1 and J is TRBJ2-2; the D gene is possibly TRBD2 (9 bases). The ends were cut back, 5 bases at V and 7 bases at J, with 16 bases in the middle. This CDR3 is 15 amino acids long. The germline V gene encodes CDR1 KGHDR and CDR2 SFDVKD. DNA of the CDR3: TGTGCCACCAGTGGGACAGGGACTAGCCTCGGGGAGCTGTTTTTT. Translation: CATSGTGTSLGELFF.

This clonotype was found a few times. This rearrangement joins TRBV3-1 to TRBJ1-1; no clear D. The CDR3 contains 12 residues. CDR1 and CDR2 (germline): LGHDT, YNNKEL (reference sequence). V shed 5 bases and J shed 6 bases, with 10 bases lying between them. The CDR3, as DNA: TGTGCCAGCAGCTTTGGAGGGCCTGAAGCTTTCTTT. The encoded protein is CASSFGGPEAFF.

The chain combines TRBV7-4 with TRBJ1-2; no clear D. V dropped 5 bases and J dropped 8 bases, with 12 bases sitting between them. The CDR3 length is 12 residues. Germline V lookup: CDR1 SGHVT, CDR2 SQSDAQ. CDR3 sequence reads: CASSPGDTGYTF. The CDR3 DNA is TGTGCCAGCAGCCCCGGGGATACAGGCTACACCTTC. Full variable domain (remainder filled in from reference TRBV7-4 and TRBJ1-2): GAGVSQSPRYKVAKRGRDVALRCDSISGHVTLYWYRQTLGQGSEVLTYSQSDAQRDKSGRPSGRFSAERPERSVSTLKIQRTEQGDSAVYLCASSPGDTGYTFGSGTRLTVV.

This sequence joins TRBV28 and TRBJ1-1; D is unclear. The CDR3 loop spans 14 amino acids. Looked up from germline, CDR1 is MDHEN and CDR2 is SYDVKM. V dropped 8 bases and J dropped 1 base, with 14 bases sitting between them. For the CDR3, the DNA is TGTGCCAGCCGGGCCTTGACGGCGAACACTGAAGCTTTCTTT. Its protein is CASRALTANTEAFF.

This chain joins TRBV7-8 and TRBJ2-1; tentatively, D is TRBD1 (6 bases). Trimming pared 5 bases from V and 5 bases from J, leaving 13 bases between. CDR3 length equals 14 residues. Germline V gene sequence: CDR1 SGHVS, CDR2 FQNEAQ. The CDR3 DNA reads as TGTGCCAGCAGCCCGGGGACATTCGACAATGAGCAGTTCTTC. It specifies CASSPGTFDNEQFF.

CDR3 bases: TGTGCCAGCAGCGCCGGGACAGGGTTCAACACTGAAGCTTTCTTT. Protein product: CASSAGTGFNTEAFF. The V call is TRBV7-6, the J call TRBJ1-1; 9 bases align to TRBD1. The CDR3 has 15 residues. CDR1 and CDR2 (germline): SGHVS, FNYEAQ. V lost 5 bases and J lost 2; bases outside the gene matches: 6.